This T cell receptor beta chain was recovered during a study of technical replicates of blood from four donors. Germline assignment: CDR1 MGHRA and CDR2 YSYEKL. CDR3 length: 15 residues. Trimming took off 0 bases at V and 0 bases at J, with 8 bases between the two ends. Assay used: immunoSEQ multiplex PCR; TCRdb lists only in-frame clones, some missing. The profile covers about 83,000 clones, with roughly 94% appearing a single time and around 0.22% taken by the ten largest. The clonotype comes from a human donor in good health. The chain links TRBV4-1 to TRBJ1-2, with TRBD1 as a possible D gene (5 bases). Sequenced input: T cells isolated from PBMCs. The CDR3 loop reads CASSQETVANYGYTF. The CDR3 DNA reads TGCGCCAGCAGCCAAGAGACAGTAGCTAACTATGGCTACACCTTC.